This T cell receptor beta chain came from a study of blood T cell repertoires in COVID-19. The CDR3 has 15 amino acids. Germline values: CDR1 GTSNPN, CDR2 SVGIG (reference sequence). Trimming took 3 bases from V and 4 from J; bases not matched to a gene: 11. Sequencing was performed with immunoSEQ multiplex PCR; in TCRdb, only in-frame clones are kept and a portion is missing. The sample includes about 110,000 clones, about 87% seen only once; the top ten take 6.6%. The chain uses TRBV30 and TRBJ1-2, with 7 bases matching TRBD1. The clonotype originates from a woman in her forties or fifties with acute or convalescent COVID-19. Specimen: peripheral blood. In DNA, the CDR3 is TGTGCCTGGAGGGTAACCGGGACAGAAATCTATGGCTACACCTTC. Residues: CAWRVTGTEIYGYTF.